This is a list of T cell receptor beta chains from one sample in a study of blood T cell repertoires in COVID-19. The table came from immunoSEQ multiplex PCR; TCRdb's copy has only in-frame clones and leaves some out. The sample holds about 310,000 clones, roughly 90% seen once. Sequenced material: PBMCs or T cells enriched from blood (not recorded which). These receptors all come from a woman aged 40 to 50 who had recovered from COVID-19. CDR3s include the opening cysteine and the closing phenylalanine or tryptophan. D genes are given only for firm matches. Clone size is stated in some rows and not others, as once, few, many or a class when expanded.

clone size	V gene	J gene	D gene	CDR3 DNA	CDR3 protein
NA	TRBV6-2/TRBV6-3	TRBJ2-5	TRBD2	TGTGCCAGCAGTTACTCCGGACTAGCGGGAGGCGAGACCCAGTACTTC	CASSYSGLAGGETQYF
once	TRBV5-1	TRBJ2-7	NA	TGCGCCAGCAGATTCCCTGATTCGGGCGAGCAGTACTTC	CASRFPDSGEQYF
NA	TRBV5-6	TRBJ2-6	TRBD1	TGTGCCAGCAGCTTGGGACAGGGAATATCTGGGGCCAACGTCCTGACTTTC	CASSLGQGISGANVLTF
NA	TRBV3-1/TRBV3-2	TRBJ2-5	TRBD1	TGTGCCAGCAGCCCCCGGACAGGGATGCCGCAAGAGACCCAGTACTTC	CASSPRTGMPQETQYF
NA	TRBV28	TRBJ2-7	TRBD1	TGTGCCAGCAAGGGGACAGGGACCTACGAGCAGTACTTC	CASKGTGTYEQYF
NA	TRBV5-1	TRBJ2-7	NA	TGCGCCAGCACCTATGAACCTTCGGGCTCCTACGAGCAGTACTTC	CASTYEPSGSYEQYF
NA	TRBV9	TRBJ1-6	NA	TGTGCCAGCAGCCCCAGACCGACAGTCGAAGGAGATTCACCCCTCCACTTT	CASSPRPTVEGDSPLHF
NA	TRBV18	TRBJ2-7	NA	TGTGCCAGCTCACCACCTCTTAGCTCCTACGAGCAGTACTTC	CASSPPLSSYEQYF
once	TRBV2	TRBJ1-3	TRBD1	TGTGCCAGCTCCACCCCAAGGGGGCAGGGAAACACCATATATTTT	CASSTPRGQGNTIYF
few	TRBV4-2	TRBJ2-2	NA	TGTGCCAGCAGCCAAGGACTCAAACTGAACACCGGGGAGCTGTTTTTT	CASSQGLKLNTGELFF
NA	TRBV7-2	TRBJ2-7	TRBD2	TGTGCCAGCAGCTCGGGACTAGCTTACGAGCAGTACTTC	CASSSGLAYEQYF
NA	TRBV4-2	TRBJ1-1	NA	TGTGCCAGCAGCCAAGAGCAGGGTGGGTACACTGAAGCTTTCTTT	CASSQEQGGYTEAFF
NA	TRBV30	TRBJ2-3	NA	TGTGCCTGGAGTGTACCGAGGACAGCTAGCACAGATACGCAGTATTTT	CAWSVPRTASTDTQYF
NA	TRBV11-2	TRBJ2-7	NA	TGTGCCAGCAGCTTAGACAGGGCTCAGTTGTACGAGCAGTACTTC	CASSLDRAQLYEQYF
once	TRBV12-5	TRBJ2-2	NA	TGTGCTAGTGGTCTCCTACTAGTCCCCGGGGAGCTGTTTTTT	CASGLLLVPGELFF
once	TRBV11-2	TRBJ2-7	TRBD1	TGTGCCAGCAGCTTATACGGGGACAGGGCCTACGAGCAGTACTTC	CASSLYGDRAYEQYF
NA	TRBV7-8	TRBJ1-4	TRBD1	TGTGCCAGCAGCTTAATAGGGGGCGATGAAAAACTGTTTTTT	CASSLIGGDEKLFF
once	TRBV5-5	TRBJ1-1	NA	TGTGCCAGCAGCTTGGAGGGGACTGAAGCTTTCTTT	CASSLEGTEAFF
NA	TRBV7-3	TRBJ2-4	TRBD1	TGTGCCAGCAGCTACGGACAGGGAAACATTCAGTACTTC	CASSYGQGNIQYF
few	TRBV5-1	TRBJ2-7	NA	TGCGCCAGCAGCTTGGAGGACATACAGTCGGACGAGCAGTACTTC	CASSLEDIQSDEQYF
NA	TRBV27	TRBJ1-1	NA	TGTGCCAGCAGGGCGCGAAGGGCAGGGACTGAAGCTTTCTTT	CASRARRAGTEAFF
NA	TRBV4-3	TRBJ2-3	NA	TGCGCCAGCAGCCAGGATGGGGGGACTCGCATAGATACGCAGTATTTT	CASSQDGGTRIDTQYF
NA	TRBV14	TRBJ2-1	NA	TGTGCCAGCAGCCAAGGGCCCAGTCTCAATGAGCAGTTCTTC	CASSQGPSLNEQFF
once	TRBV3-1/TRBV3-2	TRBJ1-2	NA	TGTGCCAGCAGCTCACTAAGCGGGGAAGAATTTAACTATGGCTACACCTTC	CASSSLSGEEFNYGYTF
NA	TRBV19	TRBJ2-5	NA	TGTGCCAGTAGGGCAGGGCTCCAAGAGACCCAGTACTTC	CASRAGLQETQYF
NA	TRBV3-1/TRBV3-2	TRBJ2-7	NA	TGTGCCAGCAGCCCAAGAACGACTTCCATGTACTTC	CASSPRTTSMYF
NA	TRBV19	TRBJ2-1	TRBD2	TGTGCCAGTAGTAGCAGATCTAGCGGGGGGGGTGAGCAGTTCTTC	CASSSRSSGGGEQFF
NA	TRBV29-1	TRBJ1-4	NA	TGCAGCGTTGGGGAGTCTAATGAAAAACTGTTTTTT	CSVGESNEKLFF
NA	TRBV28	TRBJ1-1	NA	TGTGCCAGCAATCAGCTCTGGGGGCAAGCCACTGAAGCTTTCTTT	CASNQLWGQATEAFF
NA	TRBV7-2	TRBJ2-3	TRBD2	TGTGCCAGCAGCACCGGGACTAGCCCTAGCACAGATACGCAGTATTTT	CASSTGTSPSTDTQYF
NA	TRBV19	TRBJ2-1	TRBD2	TGTGCCAGTAGTAGGGCCGCCGGGACTAGCTCTAATGAGCAGTTCTTC	CASSRAAGTSSNEQFF
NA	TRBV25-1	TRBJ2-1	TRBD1	TGTGCCAGCAGTCTCCGGGGCGCAGGGGGCGAGCAGTTCTTC	CASSLRGAGGEQFF
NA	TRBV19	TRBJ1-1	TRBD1	TGTGCCAGTAGTCCGACAGGGGCGACTGAAGCTTTCTTT	CASSPTGATEAFF
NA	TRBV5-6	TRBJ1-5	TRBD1	TGTGCCAGCAGCTTGGGGGCAGGGGGAGACCAGCCCCAGCATTTT	CASSLGAGGDQPQHF
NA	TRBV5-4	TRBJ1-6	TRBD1	TGTGCCAGCAGCCTCACGGGACAGGGAACATATTCACCCCTCCACTTT	CASSLTGQGTYSPLHF
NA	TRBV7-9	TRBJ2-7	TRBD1	TGTGCCAGCAGCGCCCGGGACAGATCCTACGAGCAGTACTTC	CASSARDRSYEQYF
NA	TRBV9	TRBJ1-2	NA	TGTGCCAGCAGCGTAGGGGGATCCGGGAGGGATGGTAACTATGGCTACACCTTC	CASSVGGSGRDGNYGYTF
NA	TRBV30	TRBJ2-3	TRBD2	TGTGCCGTGGGACTAGCGGCGTGGGGGACGCAGTATTTT	CAVGLAAWGTQYF
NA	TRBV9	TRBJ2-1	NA	TGTGCCAGCAGCGTCAATCCATCAGGGTACTACAATGAGCAGTTCTTC	CASSVNPSGYYNEQFF
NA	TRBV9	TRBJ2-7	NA	TGTGCCAGCAGTTTGGCGGGGGCCAGCGAGCAGTACTTC	CASSLAGASEQYF
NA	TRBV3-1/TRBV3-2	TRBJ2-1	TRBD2	TGTGCCAGCAGCCAAGATGGGAGGGGCCTGTCCTACAATGAGCAGTTCTTC	CASSQDGRGLSYNEQFF
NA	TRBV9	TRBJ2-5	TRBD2	TGTGCCAGCAGCGTAGGGGCTAGCGGGAGGGGTTGGGAGACCCAGTACTTC	CASSVGASGRGWETQYF
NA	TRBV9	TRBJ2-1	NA	TGTGCCAGCAGCCCTACCACTAGCTACTCCTACAATGAGCAGTTCTTC	CASSPTTSYSYNEQFF
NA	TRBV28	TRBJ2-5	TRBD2	TGTGCCAGCAGTCCGGGACTAGCGGGAGGTTGGGGTCAAGAGACCCAGTACTTC	CASSPGLAGGWGQETQYF
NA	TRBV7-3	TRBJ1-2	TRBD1	TGTGCCAGCAGCCCAGGGGGCGCGAACGGCTACACCTTC	CASSPGGANGYTF
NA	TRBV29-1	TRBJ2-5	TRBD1	TGCAGCGTTGATAGGGACAGGGGGCGCCGAGAGACCCAGTACTTC	CSVDRDRGRRETQYF
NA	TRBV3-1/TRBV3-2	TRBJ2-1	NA	TGTGCCAGCAGCCAATTTTCGGGGGGCGATGAGCAGTTCTTC	CASSQFSGGDEQFF
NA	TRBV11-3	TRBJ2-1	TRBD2	TGTGCCAGCAGTAGCGGGAAGTACGGCTCCTACAATGAGCAGTTCTTC	CASSSGKYGSYNEQFF
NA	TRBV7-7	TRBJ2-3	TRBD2	TGTGCTAGCAGCTTAGCAAGAGCGGGGAGTCGTCCCGCTAGCACAGATACGCAGTATTTT	CASSLARAGSRPASTDTQYF
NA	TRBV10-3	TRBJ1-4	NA	TGTGCCATCAGTGAGTCGAGGGTTGCGGAAAAACTGTTTTTT	CAISESRVAEKLFF
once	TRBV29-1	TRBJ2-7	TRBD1	TGCAGCGTTGGACAGGGGGCTACCTACGAGCAGTACTTC	CSVGQGATYEQYF